These 15 T cell receptor beta chains came from one sample sequenced in a study of OX40 agonist ivuxolimab in advanced cancers. Repertoires were generated with immunoSEQ multiplex PCR, while TCRdb's copy carries only in-frame clones and drops some. The table lists 55,000 to 70,000 clones, about 86% of them singletons, with about 0.8% in the top ten. The specimen comprised CD4+ or CD8+ T cells sorted from blood, sampled in a trial of the OX40 agonist ivuxolimab. These receptors all stem from an adult with an advanced solid tumor such as melanoma, head and neck, liver or kidney cancer.

The J gene is TRBJ2-7, the V gene TRBV10-1; D uncertain. V was trimmed by 3 bases and J by 3 bases, leaving 6 bases between them. CDR3 length: 12 residues. Germline CDR1 reads WNHNN; CDR2 reads SYGVQD (reference sequence). In nucleotides, the CDR3 is TGCGCCAGCAGTGACCAGAGCTACGAGCAGTACTTC. It codes for CASSDQSYEQYF.

The V gene is TRBV4-2, the J gene TRBJ2-5; 14 positions agree with TRBD2. Trimming removed 4 bases from V and 4 bases from J; junction bases left unmatched: 17. The CDR3 runs to 20 residues. Germline lookup yields CDR1 LGHNA and CDR2 YNFKEQ. The DNA for the CDR3 is TGTGCCAGCAGCCGAGTTTCAGCCTTGCGAGGACTAGCGGGAGGAGAGACCCAGTACTTC. Translation: CASSRVSALRGLAGGETQYF.

In this sample, this clone turned up a few times. The gene calls are TRBV6-6 and TRBJ1-2; 8 bases are shared with TRBD1. The V segment lost 6 bases and the J segment 8 bases; nucleotides outside the gene matches: 11. In germline, CDR1 is MNHNY, CDR2 SVGAGI (reference sequence). There are 14 residues in the CDR3. The CDR3, as DNA: TGTGCCAGCAGCCGGGAAGCCGACAGGGGCGGCTACACCTTC. This translates into CASSREADRGGYTF.

V gene TRBV27 combines with J gene TRBJ2-7, with D perhaps TRBD1 (5 bases). CDR1 is MNHEY and CDR2 is SMNVEV in the germline V gene (reference sequence). V lost 5 bases to trimming and J lost 3 bases, with 14 bases between them. The CDR3 sequence is 14 residues long. This CDR3 is CASSEAGYSYEQYF. In DNA form, the CDR3 reads TGTGCCAGCAGTGAGGCAGGGTACAGCTACGAGCAGTACTTC.

V usage is TRBV4-1 and J usage is TRBJ2-7; 11 nucleotides match TRBD2. CDR1 is MGHRA and CDR2 is YSYEKL in the germline V gene. This CDR3 contains 15 residues. V was clipped by 4 bases and J by 6 bases; unmatched bases: 8. The DNA for the CDR3 is TGCGCCAGCAGCCGCGTACTAGCGGGAGTGGGCGAGCAGTACTTC. Its translation: CASSRVLAGVGEQYF.

This chain connects TRBV27 to TRBJ2-2, with unresolved D. Germline V gene data show CDR1 as MNHEY and CDR2 as SMNVEV (reference sequence). Trimming pared 2 bases from V and 2 bases from J, leaving 6 bases between. CDR3 length: 14 amino acids. In DNA form, the CDR3 reads TGTGCCAGCAGTTTACTAGAAAACACCGGGGAGCTGTTTTTT. Amino acids: CASSLLENTGELFF.

The chain has TRBV20-1 and TRBJ2-7, with D hard to call. The germline V and J ends were trimmed by 3 bases and 6 bases, with 9 bases remaining between them. CDR1 is DFQATT and CDR2 is SNEGSKA in the germline V gene (reference sequence). CDR3 length equals 11 residues. This CDR3 reads CSASTEVEQYF. DNA for the CDR3: TGCAGTGCTAGCACCGAGGTCGAGCAGTACTTC.

The chain is built from TRBV7-3 and TRBJ2-3, with D perhaps being TRBD1 or TRBD2 (6 bases each). This CDR3 has 16 residues. The germline V gene encodes CDR1 SGHTA and CDR2 FQGTGA. The ends were cut back, 5 bases at V and 4 bases at J, with 19 bases in the middle. The CDR3 coding sequence is TGTGCCAGCAGCAACTCGGCTCGGGGGCATGCAGATACGCAGTATTTT. Translation gives CASSNSARGHADTQYF.

The V and J genes are TRBV25-1 and TRBJ2-6, with 8 nucleotides matching TRBD1. V gave up 4 bases and J gave up 0 bases; unmatched junction bases: 5. This CDR3 contains 17 residues. Germline V lookup: CDR1 MGHDK, CDR2 SYGVNS. CDR3 coding DNA: TGTGCCAGCAGTGGGACAGGGTGGAACTCTGGGGCCAACGTCCTGACTTTC. Translating it yields CASSGTGWNSGANVLTF.

The chain recombines TRBV19 with TRBJ1-5; possible D gene TRBD1, 6 bases. The germline V gene encodes CDR1 LNHDA and CDR2 SQIVND (reference sequence). This CDR3 contains 17 residues. With 3 bases removed from V and 2 bases from J, the gap between germline ends came to 17 bases. CDR3 region: CASSIYGQPRGNQPQHF. Written as DNA, the CDR3 is TGTGCCAGTAGTATTTATGGACAGCCTAGGGGCAATCAGCCCCAGCATTTT.

Only a few counts were recorded for this clone. The V gene is TRBV28, the J gene TRBJ1-1, with TRBD1 matching 10 bases. Unmatched junction bases numbered 15, after V lost 7 bases and J lost 7 bases. Looked up from germline, CDR1 is MDHEN and CDR2 is SYDVKM. The CDR3 loop spans 16 amino acids. The CDR3 nucleotides read TGTGCCAGCATCCCCCCCTCGGGACAGGGGTTTGTTGAAGCTTTCTTT. It is translated as CASIPPSGQGFVEAFF.

The chain carries TRBV15 and TRBJ2-3; 7 bases line up with TRBD2. Trimming took 0 bases from V and 2 from J; bases not matched to a gene: 8. This CDR3 has 17 amino acids. The germline gives CDR1 LNHNV, CDR2 YYDKDF (reference sequence). The CDR3 loop is CATSRDRSSGFTDTQYF. The CDR3 nucleotides are TGTGCCACCAGCAGAGATCGTAGTAGCGGGTTCACAGATACGCAGTATTTT. Using reference TRBV15 and TRBJ2-3 for the parts outside the CDR3, the full variable domain is DAMVIQNPRYQVTQFGKPVTLSCSQTLNHNVMYWYQQKSSQAPKLLFHYYDKDFNNEADTPDNFQSRRPNTSFCFLDIRSPGLGDTAMYLCATSRDRSSGFTDTQYFGPGTRLTVL.

This chain uses TRBV5-1 with TRBJ2-7; unclear D gene. V gave up 1 base and J gave up 3 bases, with 11 bases separating them. This CDR3 is built from 14 residues. CDR1 is SGHRS and CDR2 is YFSETQ in the germline V gene. DNA for the CDR3: TGCGCCAGCAGCTTGTGGACGGAAAACTACGAGCAGTACTTC. It encodes CASSLWTENYEQYF. The full variable domain, in which reference TRBV5-1 and TRBJ2-7 provide the parts outside the CDR3, is KAGVTQTPRYLIKTRGQQVTLSCSPISGHRSVSWYQQTPGQGLQFLFEYFSETQRNKGNFPGRFSGRQFSNSRSEMNVSTLELGDSALYLCASSLWTENYEQYFGPGTRLTVT.

This clone was detected only once. In DNA, the CDR3 is TGCGCCAGCAGCACCCGGGAAAGCCACTACGAGCAGTACTTC. It codes for CASSTRESHYEQYF. The chain uses TRBV5-1 and TRBJ2-7; D perhaps matches TRBD2 (5 bases). CDR3 length equals 14 residues. V lost 4 bases and J lost 3, with 14 bases in between. CDR1 and CDR2 from the germline V gene are SGHRS and YFSETQ.

J is TRBJ2-7 and V is TRBV5-1; TRBD1 is a possible D gene (6 bases). Germline lookup yields CDR1 SGHRS and CDR2 YFSETQ. Trimming pared 4 bases from V and 2 bases from J, leaving 13 bases between. The CDR3 has 14 amino acids. The CDR3 sequence: CASSRVGTTYEQYF. In DNA, the CDR3 is TGCGCCAGCAGCCGGGTCGGGACAACCTACGAGCAGTACTTC.